This TCR beta chain derives from a study of OX40 agonist ivuxolimab in advanced cancers. Study at large: With ivuxolimab, an agonistic anti-OX40 (CD134) antibody, patients were treated. A male proportion of about 84% was recorded, with mean age roughly 60 years and range roughly 20 to 85.

Germline CDR1 MNHEY, CDR2 SMNVEV (reference sequence). Between the trimmed V and J ends, which lost 6 bases and 4 bases, there was a span of 13 bases. The CDR3 extends over 13 amino acids. Overall study findings and caveats: Researchers report that CD8+ T cells had, on average, more expanded clones than CD4+.

As for this clone: Its target is not known.

The protocol was immunoSEQ multiplex PCR, while the TCRdb copy is restricted to in-frame clones and leaves out a portion. The sample has about 19,000 clones, roughly 91% seen once. The receptor was derived from an adult with an advanced solid tumor such as melanoma, head and neck, liver or kidney cancer. This material consisted of CD4+ or CD8+ T cells sorted from blood, taken in a trial of the OX40 agonist ivuxolimab. The rearrangement links TRBV27 to TRBJ2-7; D possibly corresponds to TRBD2 (7 bases). The CDR3 bases are TGTGCCAGCAGCAGCGGGACACTTTACGAGCAGTACTTC. Translating it yields CASSSGTLYEQYF.